The clone carrying this TCR beta chain was counted only a few times. The data derive from a study of shared clonotypes between healthy human individuals. Using immunoSEQ multiplex PCR, the repertoire was profiled, and TCRdb retains in-frame clones only, with some absent. The profile covers hundreds of thousands of clones, with approximately 79% appearing a single time and approximately 1.8% taken by the ten largest. The sample was memory CD4+ T cells sorted from blood. Subset described: CD45RA-negative fraction. The origin of this receptor is a woman under 40 in good health.

CDR3 amino acids: CASSFQRYGGVFSYEQYF. As DNA, the CDR3 is TGTGCCAGCAGTTTCCAACGTTACGGTGGGGTCTTCTCCTACGAGCAGTACTTC. V is TRBV28 and J is TRBJ2-7; D not certain. Germline CDR1 MDHEN, CDR2 SYDVKM. V was cut by 3 bases and J by 0 bases, with 21 bases left in between. This CDR3 region has 18 residues.